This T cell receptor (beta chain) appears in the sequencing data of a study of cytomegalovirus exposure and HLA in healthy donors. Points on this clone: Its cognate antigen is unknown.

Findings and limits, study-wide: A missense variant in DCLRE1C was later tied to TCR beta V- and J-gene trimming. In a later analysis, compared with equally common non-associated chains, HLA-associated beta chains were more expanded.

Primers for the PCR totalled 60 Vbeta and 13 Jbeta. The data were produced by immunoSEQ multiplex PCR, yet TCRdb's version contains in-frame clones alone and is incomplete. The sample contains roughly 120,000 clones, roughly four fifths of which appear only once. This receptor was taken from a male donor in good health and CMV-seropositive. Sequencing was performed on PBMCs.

In DNA, the CDR3 is TGTGCCAGCTCGCCAGGGACAGGGAATGAGCAGTTCTTC. Residues: CASSPGTGNEQFF. V gene TRBV18 combines with J gene TRBJ2-1; 9 nucleotides match TRBD1. V dropped 6 bases and J dropped 7; count of bases not matched to a gene: 4. Germline CDR1 is KGHSH and CDR2 is LQKENI. The CDR3 is 13 residues long.